This T cell receptor beta chain was sequenced for a study of T cell responses to AZD1222 COVID-19 vaccine. The CDR3 has 12 amino acids. Germline V gene lookup returns CDR1 KGHDR and CDR2 SFDVKD. V lost 3 bases and J 1 base, leaving 2 bases between the germline ends. Libraries were prepared by immunoSEQ multiplex PCR; TCRdb keeps only in-frame clonotypes and omits some of them. The sample records some 83,000 clones, 80% to 90% being singletons. The count of this clone is one. The chain combines TRBV24-1 with TRBJ1-1; D remains unclear. Material: peripheral blood, obtained on day 0 of AZD1222 vaccination. This TCR was sampled from an adult in good health. The CDR3 region is CATSDTNTEAFF. The CDR3 region has the DNA TGTGCCACCAGTGATACGAACACTGAAGCTTTCTTT.